Shown below are 29 T cell receptor beta chains from a single sample sequenced in a study of technical replicates of blood from a few donors. TCRdb's copy holds only in-frame clones and misses some; the assay was immunoSEQ multiplex PCR. The sample gives tens of thousands of clones, roughly 94% of which show up once; roughly 0.25% is in the top ten. The sample comprised T cells isolated from PBMCs. The receptors were gathered from a human donor in good health.

V and J are TRBV11-2 and TRBJ2-7, with 7 bases fitting TRBD1. Looked up from germline, CDR1 is SGHAT and CDR2 is FQNNGV. The CDR3 spans 12 residues. Trimming removed 6 bases from V and 7 bases from J; junction bases left unmatched: 6. CDR3: CASSSDRREQYF. CDR3 coding DNA: TGTGCCAGCAGTTCGGACAGGCGTGAGCAGTACTTC.

The chain uses TRBV11-3 and TRBJ2-5; D unresolved. Germline-derived CDR1 and CDR2 are SGHNT and YENEEA. The CDR3 spans 15 residues. Trimming removed 5 bases from V and 1 base from J, with 14 bases in between. CDR3 in amino acids: CASSPFATGQETQYF. In nucleotides, the CDR3 is TGTGCCAGCAGCCCTTTCGCCACGGGCCAAGAGACCCAGTACTTC.

The V gene is TRBV7-9, the J gene TRBJ1-3; 7 nucleotides agree with TRBD1. In germline, CDR1 is SEHNR, CDR2 FQNEAQ (reference sequence). CDR3 length equals 16 residues. The V gene end was trimmed by 5 bases and the J gene end by 3 bases; junction bases not matched to a gene: 10. The CDR3 sequence: CASSPPGQRFGNTIYF. The CDR3, as DNA: TGTGCCAGCAGCCCGCCGGGACAGCGTTTTGGAAACACCATATATTTT.

The chain combines TRBV13 with TRBJ1-1; D call uncertain. V lost 1 base and J 2 bases, leaving 5 bases between the germline ends. From germline, CDR1 is PRHDT and CDR2 FYEKMQ (reference sequence). This CDR3 region has 13 residues. The DNA of the CDR3 is TGTGCCAGCAGCTTAGACACCAACACTGAAGCTTTCTTT. Its translation: CASSLDTNTEAFF. Filled out from reference TRBV13 and TRBJ1-1, the complete variable domain reads AAGVIQSPRHLIKEKRETATLKCYPIPRHDTVYWYQQGPGQDPQFLISFYEKMQSDKGSIPDRFSAQQFSDYHSELNMSSLELGDSALYFCASSLDTNTEAFFGQGTRLTVV.

The rearrangement links TRBV9 to TRBJ1-1; D call uncertain. The CDR3 extends over 13 amino acids. The V end was cut by 4 bases, the J end by 6 bases, with 13 bases between. Germline CDR1 SGDLS, CDR2 YYNGEE. The CDR3 protein is CASSPRQEPEAFF. CDR3 sequence (DNA): TGTGCCAGCAGCCCCCGACAAGAACCTGAAGCTTTCTTT.

The rearrangement joins TRBV27 to TRBJ2-1; TRBD2 matches at 9 bases. Germline CDR1 is MNHEY and CDR2 is SMNVEV (reference sequence). CDR3 length equals 14 residues. The V and J ends lost 2 bases and 9 bases, in that order; junction bases with no gene match: 5. The CDR3 DNA reads as TGTGCCAGCAGTTTAATGACTAGCGGAGGTGAGCAGTTCTTC. This sequence encodes CASSLMTSGGEQFF.

The chain couples TRBV5-1 to TRBJ2-7; 7 nucleotides align to TRBD2. The J segment lost 1 base and the V segment lost 2 bases, leaving 9 bases of the junction unmatched. The germline V gene has CDR1 SGHRS and CDR2 YFSETQ. This CDR3 spans 16 amino acids. The CDR3 region has the DNA TGCGCCAGCAGCTTTGGGCTAGCGGACATATCCTACGAGCAGTACTTC. Protein: CASSFGLADISYEQYF. Variable domain in full (rest from reference TRBV5-1 and TRBJ2-7): KAGVTQTPRYLIKTRGQQVTLSCSPISGHRSVSWYQQTPGQGLQFLFEYFSETQRNKGNFPGRFSGRQFSNSRSEMNVSTLELGDSALYLCASSFGLADISYEQYFGPGTRLTVT.

The chain recombines TRBV6-1 with TRBJ2-1, with a weak D call TRBD1 (6 bases). V was trimmed by 6 bases and J by 5 bases, leaving 17 bases between them. The CDR3 has 15 amino acids. Germline CDR1 and CDR2: MNHNS and SASEGT. The CDR3 region is CASRPIPGHNNEQFF. CDR3 sequence (DNA): TGTGCCAGCAGACCAATCCCGGGACACAACAATGAGCAGTTCTTC.

In nucleotides, the CDR3 is TGTGCCAGCAGCCGGGGGGGCGCGGCCACCGGGGAGCTGTTTTTT. It yields the protein CASSRGGAATGELFF. V and J are TRBV6-5 and TRBJ2-2; 8 nucleotides match TRBD2. The V gene end was trimmed by 6 bases and the J gene end by 4 bases; junction bases not matched to a gene: 7. This CDR3 is built from 15 residues. The V gene's germline CDR1 is MNHEY and CDR2 SVGAGI.

The rearrangement links TRBV7-2 to TRBJ1-3, with D unclear. Germline CDR1 is SGHTA and CDR2 is FQGNSA. The germline V and J ends were trimmed by 2 bases and 0 bases, with 8 bases remaining between them. This CDR3 has 15 residues. CDR3 nucleotide sequence: TGTGCCAGCAGCTTATTCGGGGACTCTGGAAACACCATATATTTT. It is translated as CASSLFGDSGNTIYF.

The chain couples TRBV2 to TRBJ2-7; 12 bases agree with TRBD2. V lost 8 bases and J lost 5; bases outside the gene matches: 10. This CDR3 comprises 15 residues. Germline values: CDR1 SNHLY, CDR2 FYNNEI. DNA for the CDR3: TGTGCCAGCGAGAGGCCTCTAGCGGGGGGGAACGAGCAGTACTTC. This encodes CASERPLAGGNEQYF.

The chain has TRBV6-5 and TRBJ1-5; D ambiguous. Per the germline V gene, CDR1 is MNHEY and CDR2 is SVGAGI. This CDR3 is built from 14 residues. V lost 5 bases and J lost 3, with 11 bases in between. The CDR3 DNA reads TGTGCCAGCAGTCCGAGACGGGACAATCAGCCCCAGCATTTT. Protein sequence: CASSPRRDNQPQHF.

The V and J genes are TRBV7-9 and TRBJ2-7, with 9 bases matching TRBD1. CDR3 length equals 14 residues. The V gene end was trimmed by 3 bases and the J gene end by 7 bases; junction bases not matched to a gene: 7. CDR1 and CDR2 from the germline V gene are SEHNR and FQNEAQ (reference sequence). CDR3 region: CASSFTGGAGEQYF. The DNA of the CDR3 is TGTGCCAGCAGCTTCACAGGGGGCGCGGGGGAGCAGTACTTC.

The rearrangement links TRBV6-5 to TRBJ2-1; the D gene is possibly TRBD2 (6 bases). Trimming stripped 2 bases from V and 2 bases from J, with 10 bases between. CDR1 is MNHEY, CDR2 SVGAGI, per germline. The CDR3 length is 15 residues. As DNA, the CDR3 is TGTGCCAGCAGTTACGGACTAAACCCCTACAATGAGCAGTTCTTC. Translating gives CASSYGLNPYNEQFF.

The chain joins TRBV5-1 to TRBJ2-7; D is uncertain. This CDR3 contains 13 residues. The germline CDR1 and CDR2 sequences are SGHRS and YFSETQ. With 4 bases removed from V and 2 bases from J, the gap between germline ends came to 10 bases. Here the CDR3 DNA reads TGCGCCAGCAGCGGAGCGATTCCCTACGAGCAGTACTTC. It translates to CASSGAIPYEQYF.

The chain is built from TRBV6-6 and TRBJ2-2, with 11 bases lining up with TRBD1. The germline CDR1 and CDR2 sequences are MNHNY and SVGAGI (reference sequence). CDR3 length: 15 amino acids. J was trimmed by 5 bases and V by 6 bases; bases with no gene match: 5. The CDR3 coding sequence is TGTGCCAGCAGGATGGGACAGGGGGGGACCGGGGAGCTGTTTTTT. Residues: CASRMGQGGTGELFF.

The V and J genes are TRBV29-1 and TRBJ1-1; D uncertain. The CDR3 covers 16 residues. Germline V gives CDR1 SQVTM, CDR2 ANQGSEA. V lost 2 bases and J lost 3, with 19 bases in between. CDR3 amino acids: CSVEPRSAPGYTEAFF. The CDR3 DNA reads TGCAGCGTTGAACCCAGGTCGGCACCGGGGTACACTGAAGCTTTCTTT.

The chain couples TRBV5-6 to TRBJ1-2; tentative D call: TRBD1 (5 bases). Germline assignment: CDR1 SGHDT and CDR2 YYEEEE. The CDR3 loop spans 14 amino acids. V lost 6 bases and J lost 1, with 13 bases in between. The CDR3 reads CASTKDIYNYGYTF. DNA of the CDR3: TGTGCCAGCACGAAGGACATATATAACTATGGCTACACCTTC.

The chain has TRBV2 and TRBJ1-2, with TRBD1 identical over 8 bases. The trim removed 6 bases at V and 0 bases at J, leaving 15 bases unmatched. Germline V lookup: CDR1 SNHLY, CDR2 FYNNEI. This CDR3 comprises 18 residues. CDR3 nucleotides: TGTGCCAGCAGGGAGAATCAGGGGGCCCGGGGGTCTAACTATGGCTACACCTTC. As protein: CASRENQGARGSNYGYTF.

The chain employs TRBV2 and TRBJ2-7, with TRBD2 matching 12 bases. The CDR3 is 15 residues long. Losses at the gene ends were 4 bases for V and 2 bases for J; bases not matched to a gene: 3. CDR1 is SNHLY, CDR2 FYNNEI, per germline. The CDR3 DNA is TGTGCCAGCAGTGGTAGGACTAGCGGGACCTACGAGCAGTACTTC. Protein: CASSGRTSGTYEQYF.

The chain couples TRBV6-5 to TRBJ1-2, with TRBD1 as a possible D gene (6 bases). Germline V lookup: CDR1 MNHEY, CDR2 SVGAGI. CDR3 length equals 13 residues. The V gene lost 8 bases and the J gene lost 7 bases, with 17 bases spanning the gap. CDR3 nucleotide sequence: TGTGCCAGCCACAGGGAAAGGCGTGGTGGCTACACCTTC. Residues: CASHRERRGGYTF.

This clone was detected once. The V and J genes are TRBV7-6 and TRBJ2-7; possible D gene TRBD2, 6 bases. In germline, CDR1 is SGHVS, CDR2 FNYEAQ. This CDR3 is 16 amino acids long. V lost 6 bases and J 0 bases, leaving 18 bases between the germline ends. The CDR3 DNA reads as TGTGCCAGCAGTCTAGGAGGGACGGCAAGCTCCTACGAGCAGTACTTC. Translated, it gives CASSLGGTASSYEQYF.

V is TRBV29-1 and J is TRBJ2-1, with 11 bases matching TRBD1. This CDR3 has 14 amino acids. J was trimmed by 7 bases and V by 8 bases; bases with no gene match: 10. Germline CDR1 reads SQVTM; CDR2 reads ANQGSEA. CDR3 DNA sequence: TGCAGCATATTGCTGGACAGGGGGCGGAATGAGCAGTTCTTC. Amino acid sequence: CSILLDRGRNEQFF.

This chain connects TRBV10-3 to TRBJ2-3; 14 bases agree with TRBD2. This CDR3 spans 16 amino acids. Germline CDR1 ENHRY, CDR2 SYGVKD. V gave up 4 bases and J gave up 6 bases; unmatched junction bases: 6. The CDR3 protein is CAISGGLAGVEDTQYF. CDR3 sequence (DNA): TGTGCCATCAGTGGGGGACTAGCGGGGGTTGAGGATACGCAGTATTTT.

The genes are TRBV10-3 and TRBJ1-6, with 9 bases identical to TRBD1. V was clipped by 4 bases and J by 10 bases; unmatched bases: 5. The CDR3 extends over 14 amino acids. Germline V gene data show CDR1 as ENHRY and CDR2 as SYGVKD. The CDR3: CAISVRDRDSPLHF. The DNA of the CDR3 is TGTGCCATCAGTGTTAGGGACAGGGACTCACCCCTCCACTTT.

V and J are TRBV30 and TRBJ1-2; no clear D gene. This CDR3 contains 12 residues. V was trimmed by 5 bases and J by 8 bases, leaving 15 bases between them. CDR1 is GTSNPN, CDR2 SVGIG, per germline (reference sequence). The CDR3 reads CAWGRWAIGYTF. The CDR3 DNA reads as TGTGCCTGGGGGCGTTGGGCCATCGGCTACACCTTC.

The chain carries TRBV2 and TRBJ2-7, with 7 nucleotides matching TRBD2. CDR1 and CDR2 from the germline V gene are SNHLY and FYNNEI. CDR3 size: 13 residues. The V and J ends lost 6 bases and 4 bases, in that order; junction bases with no gene match: 6. CDR3 in DNA: TGTGCCAGCAGCGCAAGCGGGGATTACGAGCAGTACTTC. It yields the protein CASSASGDYEQYF.

This chain connects TRBV5-4 to TRBJ2-4; TRBD1 matches at 8 bases. The germline V gene encodes CDR1 SGHNT and CDR2 YYREEE (reference sequence). The V and J ends lost 4 bases and 0 bases, in that order; junction bases with no gene match: 3. This CDR3 has 15 residues. CDR3 residues: CASSADRGAKNIQYF. The CDR3 nucleotides are TGTGCCAGCAGCGCAGACAGGGGAGCCAAAAACATTCAGTACTTC.

The chain uses TRBV5-4 and TRBJ2-1; 10 positions agree with TRBD2. In germline, CDR1 is SGHNT, CDR2 YYREEE (reference sequence). CDR3 length: 13 amino acids. The J segment lost 8 bases and the V segment lost 1 base, leaving 0 bases of the junction unmatched. The chain's CDR3 is CASSLLAGDEQFF. The CDR3, as DNA: TGTGCCAGCAGCTTGCTAGCGGGGGATGAGCAGTTCTTC.